The present T cell receptor (beta chain) was sequenced within a study of technical replicates of blood from a few donors. This CDR3 comprises 14 residues. Germline-derived CDR1 and CDR2 are LGHNA and YSLEER. Trimming removed 2 bases at V and 1 base at J, with 9 bases between. Repertoires were generated with immunoSEQ multiplex PCR, while TCRdb's copy carries only in-frame clones and drops some. This table holds some 69,000 clones, about 87% found once. The chain uses TRBV4-3 and TRBJ2-7; no firm D call. The sample taken for sequencing was PBMCs. The sequence was collected from a human donor in good health. Some clones in this sample may be carry-over from other donors' samples. CDR3 protein: CASSQHGESYEQYF. CDR3 bases: TGCGCCAGCAGCCAACACGGAGAATCCTACGAGCAGTACTTC.